Shown below are 20 T cell receptor beta chains from a single sample sequenced in a study of neurological immune-mediated disorders. TCRdb re-called the 5' RACE reads through MiXCR, storing one row per CDR3 protein. The repertoire holds 70,000 or so distinct CDR3 sequences, roughly 3% seen once, with more than 4% in the top ten. The material sequenced was PBMCs. The receptors were sampled from a woman aged 45 to 65 with multiple sclerosis.

This clonotype appeared many times. V usage is TRBV15 and J usage is TRBJ2-5, with D possibly matching TRBD2 (6 bases). V lost 3 bases, J lost 1 base, and 15 bases lay in between. The CDR3 sequence is 16 residues long. The germline CDR1 and CDR2 sequences are LNHNV and YYDKDF (reference sequence). The CDR3 region has the DNA TGTGCCACCAGCAGGGGGGGAGGACGGATCCAAGAGACCCAGTACTTC. Translated: CATSRGGGRIQETQYF.

This clonotype was observed many times. The V and J genes are TRBV27 and TRBJ2-1, with D uncertain. The CDR3 consists of 16 residues. V lost 5 bases, J lost 0 bases, and 14 bases lay in between. CDR1 and CDR2 (germline): MNHEY, SMNVEV (reference sequence). Here the CDR3 reads CASSLTATSSYNEQFF. The CDR3 nucleotides are TGTGCCAGCAGTCTTACAGCGACAAGCTCCTACAATGAGCAGTTCTTC.

This clonotype was recorded at least ten times. The chain uses TRBV7-2 and TRBJ1-1, with D unclear. V was shortened by 5 bases and J by 3 bases, with 13 bases between the two germline ends. CDR1 and CDR2 (germline): SGHTA, FQGNSA. This CDR3 spans 14 amino acids. CDR3 residues: CASSRKGGDTEAFF. CDR3 bases: TGTGCCAGCAGCCGTAAAGGCGGGGACACTGAAGCTTTCTTT.

This clonotype has at least ten counts. The chain uses TRBV15 and TRBJ1-3, with a possible D match to TRBD1 (5 bases). The germline V gene has CDR1 LNHNV and CDR2 YYDKDF (reference sequence). The CDR3 runs 17 residues. Deletions cut 5 bases from V and 0 bases from J, with 17 bases between. This chain's CDR3 is CATSRRGTFSSGNTIYF. For the CDR3, the DNA is TGTGCCACCAGCCGACGAGGGACTTTCAGCTCTGGAAACACCATATATTTT.

At least ten counts were recorded for this clonotype. The CDR3 sequence is CASSQDGTVAQPQHF. In nucleotides, the CDR3 is TGCGCCAGCAGCCAAGACGGGACAGTTGCCCAGCCCCAGCATTTT. The chain employs TRBV4-1 and TRBJ1-5; 7 nucleotides agree with TRBD1. The CDR3 has 15 residues. The V gene end was trimmed by 0 bases and the J gene end by 7 bases; junction bases not matched to a gene: 6. Germline CDR1 is MGHRA and CDR2 is YSYEKL.

This clonotype came up many times. This chain uses TRBV20-1 with TRBJ2-3; tentatively, D is TRBD1 (6 bases). V shed 3 bases and J shed 1 base, with 17 bases lying between them. Looked up from germline, CDR1 is DFQATT and CDR2 is SNEGSKA (reference sequence). The length of the CDR3 is 16 residues. This chain's CDR3 is CSASLRGGYGTDTQYF. The CDR3 DNA follows: TGCAGTGCTAGTCTTAGAGGGGGTTATGGCACAGATACGCAGTATTTT.

This clonotype was counted at least ten times. V gene TRBV2 combines with J gene TRBJ2-3, with 8 bases lining up with TRBD2. Germline V gene data show CDR1 as SNHLY and CDR2 as FYNNEI. V lost 1 base, J lost 7 bases, and 7 bases stayed unmatched. CDR3 length equals 15 residues. The CDR3 loop is CASSEVSGGGYTQYF. CDR3 coding DNA: TGTGCCAGCAGTGAAGTCTCCGGGGGGGGATATACGCAGTATTTT.

This clonotype was picked up many times. This sequence joins TRBV12-3 or TRBV12-4 and TRBJ2-7, with a tentative D call TRBD1 (6 bases). This CDR3 has 13 amino acids. V lost 5 bases and J 5 bases, leaving 13 bases between the germline ends. In nucleotides, the CDR3 is TGTGCCAGCAGTCTAACAGGGTTCCACGAGCAGTACGTC. This codes for CASSLTGFHEQYV.

Many counts were recorded for this clonotype. J is TRBJ2-1 and V is TRBV5-1; TRBD2 is a possible D gene (6 bases). Per the germline V gene, CDR1 is SGHRS and CDR2 is YFSETQ. The CDR3 spans 14 residues. The V end was cut by 9 bases, the J end by 4 bases, with 17 bases between. DNA of the CDR3: TGCGCCACCACGCCGGGGGTACAGTACAATGAGCAGTTCTTC. It codes for CATTPGVQYNEQFF.

This clonotype was recorded many times. The V gene is TRBV7-2, the J gene TRBJ2-5, with no clear D. V was clipped by 3 bases and J by 2 bases, with 13 bases between them. CDR1 SGHTA and CDR2 FQGNSA come from the germline V gene. The CDR3 is 15 amino acids. The CDR3 loop reads CASSFQNTGQETQYF. In DNA form, the CDR3 reads TGTGCCAGCAGCTTCCAGAATACTGGACAAGAGACCCAGTACTTC. The variable domain in full, with the rest retrieved from reference TRBV7-2 and TRBJ2-5, is GAGVSQSPSNKVTEKGKDVELRCDPISGHTALYWYRQSLGQGLEFLIYFQGNSAPDKSGLPSDRFSAERTGGSVSTLTIQRTQQEDSAVYLCASSFQNTGQETQYFGPGTRLLVL.

This clonotype was found many times. This chain links TRBV20-1 with TRBJ1-2; the D gene is possibly TRBD1 (5 bases). CDR1 and CDR2 from the germline V gene are DFQATT and SNEGSKA (reference sequence). Trimming took 3 bases from V and 2 from J, leaving 13 bases between them. The CDR3 sequence is 14 residues long. The CDR3 sequence is CSASRRGANYGYTF. CDR3 in DNA: TGCAGTGCTAGCCGCCGAGGGGCGAACTATGGCTACACCTTC.

This clonotype was seen many times. CDR3 sequence (DNA): TGTGCCAGCAGCTTAGACCCAGGGGTAGTGTCACCCCTCCACTTT. Protein: CASSLDPGVVSPLHF. The rearrangement joins TRBV7-2 to TRBJ1-6, with D tentatively TRBD1 (6 bases). The CDR3 runs 15 residues. The germline V gene has CDR1 SGHTA and CDR2 FQGNSA. The V end lost 1 base, the J end lost 10 bases, and 14 bases lay between the germline ends.

This clonotype was seen repeatedly, ten times or more. The CDR3 sequence is CSVPGTGGDRSYEQYV. CDR3 nucleotides: TGCAGCGTCCCCGGGACAGGGGGCGATAGGTCCTACGAGCAGTACGTC. This chain links TRBV29-1 with TRBJ2-7; 12 nucleotides match TRBD1. V lost 6 bases, J lost 1 base, and 10 bases stayed unmatched. The CDR3 spans 16 residues. CDR1 and CDR2 from the germline V gene are SQVTM and ANQGSEA.

This clonotype was recorded many times. V gene TRBV7-2 combines with J gene TRBJ2-1; 12 bases fit TRBD1. The V and J ends lost 5 bases and 9 bases, in that order; junction bases with no gene match: 8. This CDR3 spans 15 amino acids. Germline CDR1 is SGHTA and CDR2 is FQGNSA. CDR3 region: CASSPGTGGTAEQFF. In DNA, the CDR3 is TGTGCCAGCAGCCCCGGGACAGGGGGCACGGCTGAGCAGTTCTTC. Variable domain in full (rest from reference TRBV7-2 and TRBJ2-1): GAGVSQSPSNKVTEKGKDVELRCDPISGHTALYWYRQSLGQGLEFLIYFQGNSAPDKSGLPSDRFSAERTGGSVSTLTIQRTQQEDSAVYLCASSPGTGGTAEQFFGPGTRLTVL.

In its sample, this clonotype was seen many times. The V call is TRBV10-3, the J call TRBJ2-3, with 8 bases matching TRBD2. The CDR3 sequence is 14 residues long. CDR1 is ENHRY, CDR2 SYGVKD, per germline. With 7 bases clipped from V and 0 bases from J, the junction kept 3 bases outside the gene matches. The CDR3 reads CAINSGTSTDTQYF. The DNA for the CDR3 is TGTGCCATCAATAGCGGGACCAGCACAGATACGCAGTATTTT.

This clonotype showed up many times. The chain joins TRBV20-1 to TRBJ2-1; 9 nucleotides agree with TRBD2. CDR3 length equals 15 residues. CDR1 is DFQATT and CDR2 is SNEGSKA in the germline V gene (reference sequence). V shed 6 bases and J 7 bases; nucleotides not matched to a gene: 13. This CDR3 reads CSAPRREGAGNEQFF. Here the CDR3 DNA reads TGCAGTGCCCCGAGGCGGGAGGGGGCAGGTAATGAGCAGTTCTTC.

The V gene is TRBV28, the J gene TRBJ1-1; D is undetermined. V gave up 7 bases and J gave up 1 base, with 16 bases separating them. The V gene's germline CDR1 is MDHEN and CDR2 SYDVKM. This CDR3 is built from 15 residues. CDR3 in DNA: TGTGCCAGCACGACCACCGGGTTGGCGAACACTGAAGCTTTCTTT. Translation: CASTTTGLANTEAFF.

This clonotype has a handful of counts. A much larger clone lies a single base off, so this may be a read error. The chain carries TRBV20-1 and TRBJ1-6; tentatively, D is TRBD1 (5 bases). Per the germline V gene, CDR1 is DFQATT and CDR2 is SNEGSKA (reference sequence). CDR3 size: 13 residues. CDR3 sequence (DNA): TGCAGTGCCCAGGGACTCCATAATTCACCCCTCAACTTT. It codes for CSAQGLHNSPLNF.

This clonotype was observed many times. J is TRBJ2-5 and V is TRBV28; the match to TRBD1 covers 11 bases. V shed 6 bases and J 4 bases; nucleotides not matched to a gene: 13. This CDR3 is built from 17 residues. The germline CDR1 and CDR2 sequences are MDHEN and SYDVKM. CDR3 DNA sequence: TGTGCCAGCAGAAAACTCCGGGACAGGGGGAGCGGAGAGACCCAGTACTTC. This translates into CASRKLRDRGSGETQYF.

Ten or more counts support this clonotype. The rearrangement joins TRBV7-9 to TRBJ1-2, with D perhaps matching TRBD1 (5 bases). This CDR3 spans 15 amino acids. The germline V gene has CDR1 SEHNR and CDR2 FQNEAQ (reference sequence). With 4 bases removed from V and 5 bases from J, the gap between germline ends came to 17 bases. CDR3 DNA: TGTGCCAGCAGCTCCCCCACCCCAGGGCAATATGGCTACACCTTC. It is translated as CASSSPTPGQYGYTF.